The 7 T cell receptor beta chains reported below all come from one sample, sequenced in a study of cytomegalovirus exposure and HLA in healthy donors. Primers included in the PCR were 60 Vbeta and 13 Jbeta primers. Sequenced by immunoSEQ multiplex PCR; TCRdb stores in-frame clones only, minus some. The profile shows under 150,000 clones, about 70% of them singletons. The sample consisted of PBMCs. These receptors all stem from a man between 18 and 29 years old in good health and CMV-seronegative.

The J gene is TRBJ2-7, the V gene TRBV9; 10 nucleotides match TRBD2. CDR3 length: 14 residues. V was clipped by 4 bases and J by 3 bases; unmatched bases: 4. The germline CDR1 and CDR2 sequences are SGDLS and YYNGEE. Here the CDR3 reads CASSSSGRGYEQYF. CDR3 bases: TGTGCCAGCAGCTCTAGCGGGAGAGGCTACGAGCAGTACTTC.

The CDR3 here is CASSYTGTAVNEQFF. CDR3 in DNA: TGTGCCAGCAGCTATACCGGGACAGCGGTCAATGAGCAGTTCTTC. The chain couples TRBV5-6 to TRBJ2-1, with 7 bases fitting TRBD1. Trimming took 3 bases from V and 6 from J; bases not matched to a gene: 9. Germline loops: CDR1 SGHDT, CDR2 YYEEEE. The CDR3 has 15 amino acids. Full variable domain (missing parts from reference TRBV5-6 and TRBJ2-1): DAGVTQSPTHLIKTRGQQVTLRCSPKSGHDTVSWYQQALGQGPQFIFQYYEEEERQRGNFPDRFSGHQFPNYSSELNVNALLLGDSALYLCASSYTGTAVNEQFFGPGTRLTVL.

The table lists this clone with a count of one. The rearrangement uses TRBV6-5 and TRBJ2-3; TRBD2 aligns across 11 bases. This CDR3 comprises 15 residues. The V segment lost 6 bases and the J segment 3 bases; nucleotides outside the gene matches: 5. Per the germline V gene, CDR1 is MNHEY and CDR2 is SVGAGI. The CDR3 region has the DNA TGTGCCAGCAGACGGGGGACTAGCGGAACAGATACGCAGTATTTT. It translates to CASRRGTSGTDTQYF.

This clone came up once. The J gene is TRBJ2-3, the V gene TRBV9, with 7 bases identical to TRBD1. CDR1 SGDLS and CDR2 YYNGEE come from the germline V gene. The CDR3 covers 15 residues. J lost 2 bases, V lost 2 bases, and 5 bases had no gene match. The CDR3 reads CASSVGGQDTDTQYF. CDR3 in DNA: TGTGCCAGCAGCGTGGGTGGACAGGACACAGATACGCAGTATTTT.

This rearrangement joins TRBV5-1 to TRBJ2-7; 13 bases map to TRBD2. Looked up from germline, CDR1 is SGHRS and CDR2 is YFSETQ. The CDR3 runs to 15 residues. V dropped 3 bases and J dropped 6; count of bases not matched to a gene: 6. CDR3 loop: CASSSFWTSGSEQYF. CDR3 bases: TGCGCCAGCAGCTCATTTTGGACTAGCGGGAGCGAGCAGTACTTC.

The rearrangement joins TRBV6-5 to TRBJ2-6; possible D gene TRBD2, 6 bases. CDR1 and CDR2 (germline): MNHEY, SVGAGI. The CDR3 has 14 residues. Trimming pared 3 bases from V and 10 bases from J, leaving 13 bases between. The CDR3 DNA reads TGTGCCAGCAGTTATGGCGGGACGGCTAACGTCCTGACTTTC. Translated, it gives CASSYGGTANVLTF.

The V and J genes are TRBV28 and TRBJ2-1; TRBD2 matches at 10 bases. J lost 8 bases, V lost 7 bases, and 8 bases had no gene match. Germline lookup yields CDR1 MDHEN and CDR2 SYDVKM. This CDR3 spans 14 amino acids. The CDR3 sequence is CASKSPLAGDEQFF. In nucleotides, the CDR3 is TGTGCCAGCAAAAGCCCCCTAGCGGGAGATGAGCAGTTCTTC. The full variable domain, in which reference TRBV28 and TRBJ2-1 provide the parts outside the CDR3, is DVKVTQSSRYLVKRTGEKVFLECVQDMDHENMFWYRQDPGLGLRLIYFSYDVKMKEKGDIPEGYSVSREKKERFSLILESASTNQTSMYLCASKSPLAGDEQFFGPGTRLTVL.